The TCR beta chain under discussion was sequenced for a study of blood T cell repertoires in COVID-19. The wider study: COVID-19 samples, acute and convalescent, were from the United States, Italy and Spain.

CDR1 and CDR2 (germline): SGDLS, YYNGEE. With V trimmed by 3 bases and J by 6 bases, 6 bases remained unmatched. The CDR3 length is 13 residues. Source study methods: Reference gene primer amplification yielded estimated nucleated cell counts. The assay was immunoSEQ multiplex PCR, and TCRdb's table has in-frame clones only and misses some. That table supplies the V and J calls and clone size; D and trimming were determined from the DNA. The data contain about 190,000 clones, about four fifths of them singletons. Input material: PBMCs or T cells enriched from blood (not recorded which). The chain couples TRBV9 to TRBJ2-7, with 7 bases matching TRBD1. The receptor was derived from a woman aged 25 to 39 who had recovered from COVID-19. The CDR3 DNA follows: TGTGCCAGCAGCGCCGGGACAGTAGGCGAGCAGTACTTC. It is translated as CASSAGTVGEQYF.